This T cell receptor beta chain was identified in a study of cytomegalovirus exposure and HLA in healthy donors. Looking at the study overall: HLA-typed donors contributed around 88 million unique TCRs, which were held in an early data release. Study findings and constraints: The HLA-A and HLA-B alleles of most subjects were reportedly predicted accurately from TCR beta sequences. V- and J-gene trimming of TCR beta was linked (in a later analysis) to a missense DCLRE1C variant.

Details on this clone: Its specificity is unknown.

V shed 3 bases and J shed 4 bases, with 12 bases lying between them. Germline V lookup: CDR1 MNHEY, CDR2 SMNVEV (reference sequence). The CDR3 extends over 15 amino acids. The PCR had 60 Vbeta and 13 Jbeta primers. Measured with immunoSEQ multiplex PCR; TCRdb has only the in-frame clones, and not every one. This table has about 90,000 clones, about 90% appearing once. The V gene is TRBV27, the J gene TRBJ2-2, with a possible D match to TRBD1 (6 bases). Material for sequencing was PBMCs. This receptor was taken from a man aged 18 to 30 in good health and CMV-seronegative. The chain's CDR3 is CASSFQGKVTGELFF. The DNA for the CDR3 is TGTGCCAGCAGTTTTCAGGGGAAGGTCACCGGGGAGCTGTTTTTT.